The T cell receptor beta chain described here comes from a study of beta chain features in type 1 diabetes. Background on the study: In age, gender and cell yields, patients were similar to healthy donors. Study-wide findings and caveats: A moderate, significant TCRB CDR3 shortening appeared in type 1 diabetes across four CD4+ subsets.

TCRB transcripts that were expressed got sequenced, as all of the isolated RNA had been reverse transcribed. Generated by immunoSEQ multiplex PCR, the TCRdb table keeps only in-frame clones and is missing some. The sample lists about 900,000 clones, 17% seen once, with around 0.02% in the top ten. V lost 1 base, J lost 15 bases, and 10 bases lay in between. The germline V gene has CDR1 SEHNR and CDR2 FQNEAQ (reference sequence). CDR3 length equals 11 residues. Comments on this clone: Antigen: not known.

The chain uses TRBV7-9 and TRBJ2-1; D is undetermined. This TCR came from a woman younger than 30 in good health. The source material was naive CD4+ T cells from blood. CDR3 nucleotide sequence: TGTGCCAGCAGCTTAGGCGGTCTGGGGTTCTTC. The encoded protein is CASSLGGLGFF. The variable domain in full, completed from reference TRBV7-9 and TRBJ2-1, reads DTGVSQNPRHKITKRGQNVTFRCDPISEHNRLYWYRQTLGQGPEFLTYFQNEAQLEKSRLLSDRFSAERPKGSFSTLEIQRTEQGDSAMYLCASSLGGLGFFGPGTRLTVL.